This T cell receptor (beta chain) was retrieved from a study of blood T cell repertoires in COVID-19. Study-wide background: The United States, Italy and Spain were the sources of the acute and convalescent COVID-19 samples.

Original processing notes: Estimated nucleated cell counts came from reference gene primer amplification. Libraries were prepared by immunoSEQ multiplex PCR; TCRdb keeps only in-frame clonotypes and omits some of them. D and trimming come from the DNA, and the V and J calls and clone size come from that table. The sample has over 100,000 clones, about four fifths seen once. Sequenced sample: peripheral blood. The TCR sequence derives from a woman in her 70s with acute or convalescent COVID-19.

This CDR3 reads CASSLAGGDNEQFF. Written as DNA, the CDR3 is TGTGCCAGCAGCTTAGCCGGGGGGGACAATGAGCAGTTCTTC. The chain carries TRBV7-9 and TRBJ2-1, with 8 bases identical to TRBD2. Trimming at V came to 0 bases and at J to 5 bases, leaving 0 bases not matched to a gene. CDR3 length: 14 amino acids. Germline CDR1 reads SEHNR; CDR2 reads FQNEAQ (reference sequence).